The 32 T cell receptor beta chains given below trace back to one sample, sequenced in a study of blood T cell repertoires in COVID-19. The repertoire was sequenced with immunoSEQ multiplex PCR; TCRdb's copy has only in-frame clones and lacks some. The data contain about 150,000 clones, roughly 82% of them seen just once; the ten biggest clones take up roughly 8.9%. The sequenced material came from peripheral blood. Receptor source: a woman between 50 and 59 years old with acute or convalescent COVID-19.

Points on this clone: The junction does not match germline at one end; this may be a read error. The chain combines TRBV29-1 with TRBJ2-3, with TRBD2 matching over 11 bases. This CDR3 is 17 amino acids long. Germline assignment: CDR1 SQVTM and CDR2 ANQGSEA. In DNA form, the CDR3 reads TGCAGCGTCGAAGGCGTTAGCGGGAGGGGGGGCACAGATACGCAGTATTTT. This sequence encodes CSVEGVSGRGGTDTQYF.

The chain uses TRBV5-6 and TRBJ2-7, with 7 bases matching TRBD1. The V segment lost 4 bases and the J segment 0 bases; nucleotides outside the gene matches: 7. Germline V gene sequence: CDR1 SGHDT, CDR2 YYEEEE. The length of the CDR3 is 15 residues. CDR3 DNA sequence: TGTGCCAGCAGCCCAAGGACAGGTCCCTCCTACGAGCAGTACTTC. Translating it yields CASSPRTGPSYEQYF.

The chain joins TRBV15 to TRBJ1-5; tentatively, D is TRBD1 (5 bases). The CDR3 runs to 14 residues. CDR1 and CDR2 (germline): LNHNV, YYDKDF (reference sequence). Trimming shortened V by 0 bases and J by 7 bases, and 10 bases separated the two germline ends. The CDR3 region is CATSREGGGQPQHF. The CDR3 nucleotides are TGTGCCACCAGCAGAGAGGGGGGAGGCCAGCCCCAGCATTTT.

This chain links TRBV18 with TRBJ1-3, with D possibly TRBD1 on 5 matching bases. Germline V lookup: CDR1 KGHSH, CDR2 LQKENI. The CDR3 contains 15 residues. The V gene lost 0 bases and the J gene lost 6 bases, with 12 bases spanning the gap. The CDR3: CASSPPNTGVNTIYF. Written as DNA, the CDR3 is TGTGCCAGCTCACCACCAAACACAGGAGTAAACACCATATATTTT.

The V call is TRBV7-2, the J call TRBJ1-2; 9 nucleotides agree with TRBD1. The CDR3 loop spans 13 amino acids. The junction had 2 bases not matched to a gene; V was cut back by 5 bases and J by 4 bases. Germline V gives CDR1 SGHTA, CDR2 FQGNSA. CDR3 coding DNA: TGTGCCAGCAGCCGGGGACAGGGCTATGGCTACACCTTC. It codes for CASSRGQGYGYTF.

This chain connects TRBV7-2 to TRBJ1-2, with 8 positions matching TRBD1. The CDR3 loop spans 17 amino acids. Germline lookup yields CDR1 SGHTA and CDR2 FQGNSA. V shed 3 bases and J 1 base; nucleotides not matched to a gene: 10. The CDR3 DNA reads as TGTGCCAGCAGCTTCGGGACAGGAGTTTACAATAACTATGGCTACACCTTC. Its protein is CASSFGTGVYNNYGYTF.

The rearrangement joins TRBV4-2 to TRBJ2-1; 7 bases map to TRBD1. Germline V gene sequence: CDR1 LGHNA, CDR2 YNFKEQ. Trimming at V came to 1 base and at J to 8 bases, leaving 8 bases not matched to a gene. The CDR3 covers 15 residues. The DNA for the CDR3 is TGTGCCAGCAGCCAAGGGGACAGAGGTCCGCATGAGCAGTTCTTC. This codes for CASSQGDRGPHEQFF.

The rearrangement uses TRBV10-3 and TRBJ1-4; D may be TRBD1 (6 bases). The germline CDR1 and CDR2 sequences are ENHRY and SYGVKD. The CDR3 runs to 14 residues. Trimming cost V 0 bases and J 7 bases, with 9 bases left between them. The CDR3 here is CAISESRGGEKLFF. In DNA, the CDR3 is TGTGCCATCAGTGAGTCCCGAGGGGGTGAAAAACTGTTTTTT.

The V and J genes are TRBV6-6 and TRBJ1-5; 7 bases are a match to TRBD1. Germline V gene data show CDR1 as MNHNY and CDR2 as SVGAGI (reference sequence). The length of the CDR3 is 15 residues. Germline trimming cut 1 base from V and 9 bases from J; bases unmatched to any gene: 9. The CDR3 nucleotides read TGTGCCAGCAGTTACTTCGACAGGGACGGGGGGCCCCAGCATTTT. It encodes CASSYFDRDGGPQHF.

This clone has a handful of counts. V is TRBV5-6 and J is TRBJ2-3, with 9 bases aligning to TRBD1. There are 15 residues in the CDR3. J lost 5 bases, V lost 3 bases, and 7 bases had no gene match. Germline V lookup: CDR1 SGHDT, CDR2 YYEEEE. This CDR3 is CASSSAGTGIDTQYF. CDR3 nucleotides: TGTGCCAGCAGCTCGGCCGGGACAGGGATAGATACGCAGTATTTT.

V is TRBV9 and J is TRBJ1-1; TRBD1 matches 7 bases. V dropped 0 bases and J dropped 0; count of bases not matched to a gene: 8. This CDR3 is 17 amino acids long. Germline CDR1 is SGDLS and CDR2 is YYNGEE. CDR3 amino acids: CASSVVGDSHVNTEAFF. DNA of the CDR3: TGTGCCAGCAGCGTAGTAGGGGACAGCCATGTGAACACTGAAGCTTTCTTT.

The chain uses TRBV15 and TRBJ2-6; D might be TRBD1 (6 bases). Trimming cost V 8 bases and J 0 bases, with 17 bases left between them. Germline values: CDR1 LNHNV, CDR2 YYDKDF (reference sequence). The CDR3 is 17 residues long. Written as DNA, the CDR3 is TGTGCCACCGGTAGGGACATTCCGTTCTCTGGGGCCAACGTCCTGACTTTC. Translation gives CATGRDIPFSGANVLTF.

This sequence joins TRBV6-2 or TRBV6-3 and TRBJ2-5, with TRBD1 matching over 8 bases. V lost 2 bases to trimming and J lost 1 base; unmatched junction nucleotides: 9. This CDR3 has 17 amino acids. The V gene's germline CDR1 is MNHEY and CDR2 SVGEGT. The CDR3 DNA sequence: TGTGCCAGCAGTTACCGGGGGCAGGGGACAGGCCAAGAGACCCAGTACTTC. It encodes CASSYRGQGTGQETQYF.

The V and J genes are TRBV27 and TRBJ2-4, with a weak D call TRBD1 (6 bases). V dropped 2 bases and J dropped 1 base, with 21 bases sitting between them. This CDR3 is built from 19 residues. Germline V gene lookup returns CDR1 MNHEY and CDR2 SMNVEV (reference sequence). CDR3 loop: CASSLHGSGARGAKNIQYF. The DNA of the CDR3 is TGTGCCAGCAGTTTACACGGGTCAGGGGCGAGGGGGGCCAAAAACATTCAGTACTTC.

The chain uses TRBV6-2 or TRBV6-3 and TRBJ1-1; TRBD1 is a possible D gene (5 bases). Germline V gene lookup returns CDR1 MNHEY and CDR2 SVGEGT. The CDR3 extends over 17 amino acids. The V end lost 0 bases, the J end lost 0 bases, and 14 bases lay between the germline ends. The CDR3 region is CASSYSQGFKLNTEAFF. The CDR3 nucleotides are TGTGCCAGCAGTTACTCCCAGGGTTTTAAGCTGAACACTGAAGCTTTCTTT.

The CDR3 is CSVSWGSDSPLHF. CDR3 in DNA: TGCAGCGTTAGTTGGGGCAGTGATTCACCCCTCCACTTT. The V and J genes are TRBV29-1 and TRBJ1-6; D might be TRBD1 (5 bases). Germline-derived CDR1 and CDR2 are SQVTM and ANQGSEA. Trimming removed 5 bases at V and 8 bases at J, with 13 bases between. This CDR3 is 13 amino acids long. The full variable domain, with the rest looked up from reference TRBV29-1 and TRBJ1-6, is SAVISQKPSRDICQRGTSLTIQCQVDSQVTMMFWYRQQPGQSLTLIATANQGSEATYESGFVIDKFPISRPNLTFSTLTVSNMSPEDSSIYLCSVSWGSDSPLHFGNGTRLTVT.

This clone was found once. V and J are TRBV6-5 and TRBJ1-5; 9 nucleotides line up with TRBD1. The CDR3 length is 15 residues. The junction had 10 bases not matched to a gene; V was cut back by 7 bases and J by 6 bases. The germline V gene has CDR1 MNHEY and CDR2 SVGAGI. CDR3 amino acids: CASTTEQGAGQPQHF. The CDR3, as DNA: TGTGCCAGCACCACCGAACAGGGGGCGGGTCAGCCCCAGCATTTT.

V gene TRBV27 combines with J gene TRBJ1-1; 8 positions agree with TRBD1. Looked up from germline, CDR1 is MNHEY and CDR2 is SMNVEV (reference sequence). Trimming cost V 3 bases and J 4 bases; bases outside gene matches: 7. This CDR3 contains 15 residues. The CDR3 DNA sequence: TGTGCCAGCAGTTTCCAGGCGACAGGGGTCACTGAAGCTTTCTTT. Its translation is CASSFQATGVTEAFF.

The chain carries TRBV20-1 and TRBJ2-2; 8 bases match TRBD2. CDR1 DFQATT and CDR2 SNEGSKA come from the germline V gene (reference sequence). This CDR3 spans 15 amino acids. The V and J ends lost 3 bases and 6 bases, in that order; junction bases with no gene match: 9. The DNA for the CDR3 is TGCAGTGCTAGTCAGCGGGAGTGGGGTTCCGGGGAGCTGTTTTTT. Its protein is CSASQREWGSGELFF.

This clone occurred once. The same CDR3 can be traced to other DNA sequences in this sample. The chain links TRBV4-2 to TRBJ2-1; 8 bases align to TRBD2. Germline V gene sequence: CDR1 LGHNA, CDR2 YNFKEQ. The CDR3 has 16 residues. V shed 0 bases, J shed 1 base, and the junction held 2 bases outside the gene matches. Here the CDR3 DNA reads TGTGCCAGCAGCCAAGATTTAGCGGGGTCCTACAATGAGCAGTTCTTC. It specifies CASSQDLAGSYNEQFF.

This clone was seen more than once but under ten times. The rearrangement uses TRBV19 and TRBJ1-2; D might be TRBD1 (6 bases). V dropped 4 bases and J dropped 4 bases, with 13 bases sitting between them. The CDR3 loop spans 14 amino acids. Germline CDR1 LNHDA, CDR2 SQIVND (reference sequence). The CDR3 DNA reads TGTGCCAGTAGTACGCGCAGGGGCGGCTATGGCTACACCTTC. Amino acid sequence: CASSTRRGGYGYTF.

For this clone: A junction boundary mismatches the germline segment, possibly from a read error. The CDR3: CASSLEGDNQPQHF. CDR3 in DNA: TGTGCCAGCAGCCTAGAGGGAGATAATCAGCCCCAGCATTTT. The V and J genes are TRBV11-2 and TRBJ1-5; D unclear. There are 14 residues in the CDR3. Germline lookup yields CDR1 SGHAT and CDR2 FQNNGV.

V usage is TRBV18 and J usage is TRBJ1-1; 10 nucleotides agree with TRBD1. CDR3 length: 15 residues. The germline V gene encodes CDR1 KGHSH and CDR2 LQKENI. The junction had 3 bases not matched to a gene; V was cut back by 3 bases and J by 2 bases. The CDR3 DNA reads TGTGCCAGCTCACCCGTGACAGGGGGCAACACTGAAGCTTTCTTT. Translation: CASSPVTGGNTEAFF.

This clone was observed once. The chain has TRBV5-4 and TRBJ2-1; 8 nucleotides agree with TRBD2. The CDR3 consists of 17 residues. CDR1 is SGHNT and CDR2 is YYREEE in the germline V gene (reference sequence). V shed 1 base and J 9 bases; nucleotides not matched to a gene: 15. The CDR3: CASSLSKAGGLAAEQFF. The CDR3 DNA follows: TGTGCCAGCAGCTTGAGTAAGGCGGGAGGCCTTGCCGCTGAGCAGTTCTTC.

In regard to this clone: Other DNA sequences in the same sample also yield this CDR3. The chain is built from TRBV6-5 and TRBJ1-2, with 8 positions matching TRBD1. The CDR3 consists of 13 residues. With V trimmed by 5 bases and J by 4 bases, 3 bases remained unmatched. Germline V gene data show CDR1 as MNHEY and CDR2 as SVGAGI. CDR3 bases: TGTGCCAGCAGTCGGACAGGGACCTATGGCTACACCTTC. This sequence encodes CASSRTGTYGYTF.

The chain combines TRBV24-1 with TRBJ2-1; 7 bases align to TRBD2. J was trimmed by 5 bases and V by 9 bases; bases with no gene match: 15. Looked up from germline, CDR1 is KGHDR and CDR2 is SFDVKD. The CDR3 spans 16 residues. The CDR3 spells CATGSGTWRSNNEQFF. Here the CDR3 DNA reads TGTGCCACCGGGAGCGGGACGTGGAGATCCAACAATGAGCAGTTCTTC.

The V call is TRBV5-8, the J call TRBJ2-7; TRBD1 matches 11 bases. Per germline, CDR1 SGHTS and CDR2 YDEGEE. The CDR3 contains 16 residues. The V and J ends lost 4 bases and 4 bases, in that order; junction bases with no gene match: 10. CDR3 sequence (DNA): TGTGCCAGCAGCCGGACAGGGGGCTCTGTAGGTTACGAGCAGTACTTC. Its protein is CASSRTGGSVGYEQYF.

This sequence joins TRBV3-1 (or the pseudogene TRBV3-2) and TRBJ2-5, with D unresolved. V lost 1 base to trimming and J lost 5 bases, with 8 bases between them. The CDR3 is 13 residues long. Germline loops: CDR1 LGHDT, CDR2 YNNKEL (reference sequence). CDR3 sequence: CASSQGAVETQYF. CDR3 in DNA: TGTGCCAGCAGCCAAGGGGCTGTGGAGACCCAGTACTTC.

There are a few counts of this clone. The CDR3 here is CASSPTPPWGYTF. Here the CDR3 DNA reads TGTGCCAGCAGCCCGACACCCCCTTGGGGCTACACCTTC. The rearrangement links TRBV6-5 to TRBJ1-2; unclear D gene. This CDR3 has 13 amino acids. Between the trimmed V and J ends, which lost 6 bases and 8 bases, there was a span of 16 bases. Germline loops: CDR1 MNHEY, CDR2 SVGAGI.

The chain couples TRBV7-2 to TRBJ2-4, with D tentatively TRBD2 (8 bases). Trimming removed 4 bases from V and 0 bases from J, with 16 bases in between. The CDR3 contains 17 residues. Germline-derived CDR1 and CDR2 are SGHTA and FQGNSA. CDR3 in amino acids: CASSSGGTAIAKNIQYF. CDR3 in DNA: TGTGCCAGCAGCTCGGGAGGGACAGCTATAGCCAAAAACATTCAGTACTTC.

This chain uses TRBV20-1 with TRBJ2-7, with 11 bases aligning to TRBD2. This CDR3 contains 16 residues. Trimming removed 6 bases from V and 0 bases from J; junction bases left unmatched: 10. Germline assignment: CDR1 DFQATT and CDR2 SNEGSKA (reference sequence). CDR3 sequence (DNA): TGCAGTGCCAGTGTAGCGGGGGGGTCGAGCTCCTACGAGCAGTACTTC. Its protein is CSASVAGGSSSYEQYF.

This chain links TRBV27 with TRBJ2-6, with 7 bases that match TRBD2. CDR3 length: 17 residues. J was trimmed by 2 bases and V by 1 base; bases with no gene match: 5. Germline V gene data show CDR1 as MNHEY and CDR2 as SMNVEV (reference sequence). The CDR3 DNA reads TGTGCCAGCAGTTTATTTGGGGGAGGGGCTGGGGCCAACGTCCTGACTTTC. Translating it yields CASSLFGGGAGANVLTF.